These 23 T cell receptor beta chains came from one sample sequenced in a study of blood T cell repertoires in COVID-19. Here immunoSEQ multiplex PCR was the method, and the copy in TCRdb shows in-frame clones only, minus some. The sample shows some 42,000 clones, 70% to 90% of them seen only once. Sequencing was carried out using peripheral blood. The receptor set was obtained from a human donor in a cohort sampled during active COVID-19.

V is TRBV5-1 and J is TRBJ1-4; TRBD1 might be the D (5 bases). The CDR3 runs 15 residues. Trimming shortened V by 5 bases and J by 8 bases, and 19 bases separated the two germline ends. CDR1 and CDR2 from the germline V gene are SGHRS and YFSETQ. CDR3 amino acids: CASREGNNPGEKLFF. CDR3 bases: TGCGCCAGCAGGGAGGGGAACAACCCGGGGGAAAAACTGTTTTTT.

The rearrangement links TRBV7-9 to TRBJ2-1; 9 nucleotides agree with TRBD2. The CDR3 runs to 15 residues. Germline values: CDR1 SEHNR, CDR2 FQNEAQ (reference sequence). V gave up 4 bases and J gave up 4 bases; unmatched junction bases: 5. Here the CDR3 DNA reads TGTGCCAGCAGCTCCCTAAGCGGGGGGTACAATGAGCAGTTCTTC. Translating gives CASSSLSGGYNEQFF.

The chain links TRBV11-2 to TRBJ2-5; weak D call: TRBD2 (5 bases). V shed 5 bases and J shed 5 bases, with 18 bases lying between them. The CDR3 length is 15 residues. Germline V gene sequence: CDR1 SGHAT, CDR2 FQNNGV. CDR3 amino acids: CASSPRTSTRETQYF. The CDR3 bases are TGTGCCAGCAGCCCTCGAACTAGTACCAGGGAGACCCAGTACTTC.

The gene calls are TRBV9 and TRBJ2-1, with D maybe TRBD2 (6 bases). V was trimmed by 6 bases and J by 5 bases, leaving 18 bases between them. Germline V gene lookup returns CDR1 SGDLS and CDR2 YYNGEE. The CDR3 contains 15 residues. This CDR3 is CASTSTGELNNEQFF. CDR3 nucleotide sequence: TGTGCCAGCACCTCAACGGGGGAGCTGAACAATGAGCAGTTCTTC.

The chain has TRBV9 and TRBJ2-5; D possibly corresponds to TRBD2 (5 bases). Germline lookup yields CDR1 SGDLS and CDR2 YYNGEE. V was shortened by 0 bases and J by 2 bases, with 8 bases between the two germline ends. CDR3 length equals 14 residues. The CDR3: CASSVGTLQETQYF. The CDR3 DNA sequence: TGTGCCAGCAGCGTAGGGACTTTACAAGAGACCCAGTACTTC.

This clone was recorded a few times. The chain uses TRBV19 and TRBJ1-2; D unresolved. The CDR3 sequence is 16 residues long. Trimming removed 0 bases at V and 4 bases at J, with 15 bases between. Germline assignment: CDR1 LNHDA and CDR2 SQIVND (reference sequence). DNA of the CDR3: TGTGCCAGTAGTATAGATTTGTCGGTCCGGGGCTATGGCTACACCTTC. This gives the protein CASSIDLSVRGYGYTF.

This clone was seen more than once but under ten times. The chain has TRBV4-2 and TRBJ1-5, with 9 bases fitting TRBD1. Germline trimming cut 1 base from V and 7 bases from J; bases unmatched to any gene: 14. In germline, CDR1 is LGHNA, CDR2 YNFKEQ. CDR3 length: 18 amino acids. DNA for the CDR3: TGTGCCAGCAGCCAAGGTTCCGGGACAGGGATTTTCGGCCAGCCCCAGCATTTT. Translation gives CASSQGSGTGIFGQPQHF.

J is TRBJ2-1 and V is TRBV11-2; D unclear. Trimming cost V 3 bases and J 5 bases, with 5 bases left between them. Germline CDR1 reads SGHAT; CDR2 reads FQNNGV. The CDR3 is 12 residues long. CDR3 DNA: TGTGCCAGCAGCTTCTCTAACAATGAGCAGTTCTTC. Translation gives CASSFSNNEQFF. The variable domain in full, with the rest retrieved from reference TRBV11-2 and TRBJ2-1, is EAGVAQSPRYKIIEKRQSVAFWCNPISGHATLYWYQQILGQGPKLLIQFQNNGVVDDSQLPKDRFSAERLKGVDSTLKIQPAKLEDSAVYLCASSFSNNEQFFGPGTRLTVL.

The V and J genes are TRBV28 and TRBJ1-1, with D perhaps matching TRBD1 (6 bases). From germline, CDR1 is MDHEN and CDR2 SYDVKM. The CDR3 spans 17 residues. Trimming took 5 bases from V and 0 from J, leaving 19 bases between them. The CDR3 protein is CASSPRAGAFMNTEAFF. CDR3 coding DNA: TGTGCCAGCAGTCCCCGGGCAGGGGCGTTTATGAACACTGAAGCTTTCTTT.

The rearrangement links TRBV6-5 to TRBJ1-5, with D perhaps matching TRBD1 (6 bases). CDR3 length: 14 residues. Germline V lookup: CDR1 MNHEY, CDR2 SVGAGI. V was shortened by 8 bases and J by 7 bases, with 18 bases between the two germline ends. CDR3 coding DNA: TGTGCCAGCGAACCACAGGGCGGGGGGCAGCCCCAGCATTTT. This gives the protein CASEPQGGGQPQHF.

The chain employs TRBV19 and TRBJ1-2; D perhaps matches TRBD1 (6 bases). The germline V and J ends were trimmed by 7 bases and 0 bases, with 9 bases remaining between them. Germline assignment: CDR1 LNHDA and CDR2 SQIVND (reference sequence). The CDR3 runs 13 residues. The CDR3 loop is CASTNRANYGYTF. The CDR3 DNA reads TGTGCCAGTACCAACAGGGCTAACTATGGCTACACCTTC.

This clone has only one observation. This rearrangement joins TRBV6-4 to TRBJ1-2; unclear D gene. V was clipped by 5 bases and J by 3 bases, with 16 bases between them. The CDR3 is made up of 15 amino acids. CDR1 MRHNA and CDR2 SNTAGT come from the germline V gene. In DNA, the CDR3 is TGTGCCAGCAGTCAGAAGAAAGACTGCTACTATGGCTACACCTTC. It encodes CASSQKKDCYYGYTF.

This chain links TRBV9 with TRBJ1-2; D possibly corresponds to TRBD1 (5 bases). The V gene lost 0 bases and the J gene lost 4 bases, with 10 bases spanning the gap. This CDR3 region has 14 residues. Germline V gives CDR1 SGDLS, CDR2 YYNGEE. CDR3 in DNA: TGTGCCAGCAGCGTAGGACAGTCGCGCTATGGCTACACCTTC. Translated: CASSVGQSRYGYTF.

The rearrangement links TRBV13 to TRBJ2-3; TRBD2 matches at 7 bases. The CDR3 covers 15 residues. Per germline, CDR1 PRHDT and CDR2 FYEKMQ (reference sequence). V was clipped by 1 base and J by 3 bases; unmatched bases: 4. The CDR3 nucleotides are TGTGCCAGCAGCTTAGACGGCGGGGGAACAGATACGCAGTATTTT. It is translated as CASSLDGGGTDTQYF.

DNA for the CDR3: TGTGCCAGCAGCTGGTCTTCAGGGGGTGGGACTGAAGCTTTCTTT. Translation: CASSWSSGGGTEAFF. The rearrangement joins TRBV7-9 to TRBJ1-1, with 7 bases identical to TRBD1. Trimming at V came to 4 bases and at J to 5 bases, leaving 10 bases not matched to a gene. Germline assignment: CDR1 SEHNR and CDR2 FQNEAQ (reference sequence). The CDR3 spans 15 residues.

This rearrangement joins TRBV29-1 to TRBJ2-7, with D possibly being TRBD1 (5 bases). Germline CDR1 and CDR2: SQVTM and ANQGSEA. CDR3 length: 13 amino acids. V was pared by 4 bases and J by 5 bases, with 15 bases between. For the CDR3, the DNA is TGCAGCGTTGTATTCATCCAGGGAAACGAGCAGTACTTC. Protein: CSVVFIQGNEQYF.

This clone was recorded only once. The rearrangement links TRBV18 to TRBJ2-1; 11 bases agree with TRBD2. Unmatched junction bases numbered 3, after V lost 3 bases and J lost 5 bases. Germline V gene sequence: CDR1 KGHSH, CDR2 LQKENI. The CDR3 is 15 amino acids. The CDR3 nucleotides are TGTGCCAGCTCACCTAAACTAGCGGGGGACAATGAGCAGTTCTTC. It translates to CASSPKLAGDNEQFF.

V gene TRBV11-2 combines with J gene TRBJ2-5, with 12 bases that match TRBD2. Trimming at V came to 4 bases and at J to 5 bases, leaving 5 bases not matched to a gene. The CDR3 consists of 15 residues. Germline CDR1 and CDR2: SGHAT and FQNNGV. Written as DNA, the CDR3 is TGTGCCAGCAGCTATACTAGCGGGGGGCCGGAGACCCAGTACTTC. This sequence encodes CASSYTSGGPETQYF.

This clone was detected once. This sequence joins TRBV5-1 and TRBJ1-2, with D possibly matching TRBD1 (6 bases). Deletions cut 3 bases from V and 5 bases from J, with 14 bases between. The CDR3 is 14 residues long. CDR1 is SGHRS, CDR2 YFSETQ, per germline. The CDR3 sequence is CASSSGQQSYGYTF. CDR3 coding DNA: TGCGCCAGCAGCTCGGGACAACAAAGTTATGGCTACACCTTC.

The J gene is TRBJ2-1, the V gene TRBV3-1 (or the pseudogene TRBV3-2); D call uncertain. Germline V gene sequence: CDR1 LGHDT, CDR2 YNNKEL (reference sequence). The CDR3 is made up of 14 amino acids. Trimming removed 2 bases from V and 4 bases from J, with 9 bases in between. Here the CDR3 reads CASSQNRVYNEQFF. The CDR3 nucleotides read TGTGCCAGCAGCCAAAACAGAGTTTACAATGAGCAGTTCTTC.

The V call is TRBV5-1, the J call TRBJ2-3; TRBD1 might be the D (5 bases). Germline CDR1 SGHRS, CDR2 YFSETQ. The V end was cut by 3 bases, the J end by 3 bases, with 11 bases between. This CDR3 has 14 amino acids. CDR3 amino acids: CASSSISGTDTQYF. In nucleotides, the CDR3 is TGCGCCAGCAGCTCCATTTCAGGGACAGATACGCAGTATTTT. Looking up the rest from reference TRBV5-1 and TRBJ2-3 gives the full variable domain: KAGVTQTPRYLIKTRGQQVTLSCSPISGHRSVSWYQQTPGQGLQFLFEYFSETQRNKGNFPGRFSGRQFSNSRSEMNVSTLELGDSALYLCASSSISGTDTQYFGPGTRLTVL.

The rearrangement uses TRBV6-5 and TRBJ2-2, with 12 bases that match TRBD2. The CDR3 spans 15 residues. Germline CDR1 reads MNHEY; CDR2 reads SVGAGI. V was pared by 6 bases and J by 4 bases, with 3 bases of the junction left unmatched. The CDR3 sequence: CASRGTSGSTGELFF. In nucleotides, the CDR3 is TGTGCCAGCAGGGGGACTAGCGGGTCCACCGGGGAGCTGTTTTTT.

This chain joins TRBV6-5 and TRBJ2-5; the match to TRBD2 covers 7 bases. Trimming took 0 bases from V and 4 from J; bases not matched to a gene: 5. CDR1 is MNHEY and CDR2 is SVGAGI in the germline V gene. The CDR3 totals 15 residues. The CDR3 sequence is CASSYSTGGRETQYF. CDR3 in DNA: TGTGCCAGCAGTTACTCGACGGGGGGTAGAGAGACCCAGTACTTC.